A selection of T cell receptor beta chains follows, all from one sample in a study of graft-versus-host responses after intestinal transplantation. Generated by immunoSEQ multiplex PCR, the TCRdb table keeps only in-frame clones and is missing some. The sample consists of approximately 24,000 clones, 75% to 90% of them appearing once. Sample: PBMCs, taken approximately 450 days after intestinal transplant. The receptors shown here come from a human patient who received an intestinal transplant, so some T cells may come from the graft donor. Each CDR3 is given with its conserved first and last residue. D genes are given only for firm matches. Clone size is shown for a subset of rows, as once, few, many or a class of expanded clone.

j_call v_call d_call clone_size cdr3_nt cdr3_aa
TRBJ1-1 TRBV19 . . TGTGCCAGTAGTGGGAGGGGCCTGAACACTGAAGCTTTCTTT CASSGRGLNTEAFF
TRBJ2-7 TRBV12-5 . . TGTGCTAGTTTCCTCGAGCGTCCCGAGGGCCACGAGCAGTACTTC CASFLERPEGHEQYF
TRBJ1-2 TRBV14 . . TGTGCCAGCAGCCTGCGGGGCACGGTCTTCTATGGCTACACCTTC CASSLRGTVFYGYTF
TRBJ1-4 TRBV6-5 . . TGTGCCAGCAGTTACGATGGGGGTGCAAAACTGTTTTTT CASSYDGGAKLFF
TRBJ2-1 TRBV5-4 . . TGTGCCAGCAGCTTGGCGGGTAGTGAGCAGTTCTTC CASSLAGSEQFF
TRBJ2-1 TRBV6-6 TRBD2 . TGTGCCGTTATCAATGGGGGGAGGGCCGGTGAGCAGTTCTTC CAVINGGRAGEQFF
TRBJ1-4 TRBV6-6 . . TGTGCCAGCAGTTACAGAGGAACTAATGAAAAACTGTTTTTT CASSYRGTNEKLFF
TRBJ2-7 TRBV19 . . TGTGCCAGTAAGGGGGGTAACTCCTACGAGCAGTACTTC CASKGGNSYEQYF
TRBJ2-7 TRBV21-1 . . TGTGCCAGCAGCAAAGCGCCAGGACGAACCCCCTACGAGCAGTACTTC CASSKAPGRTPYEQYF
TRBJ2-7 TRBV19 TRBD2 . TGTGCCAGTAGGGGCGGGAGCAACCGAAACGAGCAGTACTTC CASRGGSNRNEQYF
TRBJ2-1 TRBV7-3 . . TGTGCCAGCAGCTTATTCAGGGGTCCCTACAATGAGCAGTTCTTC CASSLFRGPYNEQFF
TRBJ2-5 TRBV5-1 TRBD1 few TGCGCCAGCGTGGGACAGGGGGCATCGGAGACCCAGTACTTC CASVGQGASETQYF
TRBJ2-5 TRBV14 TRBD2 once TGTGCCAGCAGCCTTAGCGGGAGGCCGGGTAACATTCAAGAGACCCAGTACTTC CASSLSGRPGNIQETQYF
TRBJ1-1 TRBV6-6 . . TGTGCCAGCAGCCCCCCGGGACGGCTAATTGAAGCTTTCTTT CASSPPGRLIEAFF
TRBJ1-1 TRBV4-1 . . TGCGCCAGCAGCCCATCGAGTAAAGGGGGGCTTGGGAACACTGAAGCTTTCTTT CASSPSSKGGLGNTEAFF
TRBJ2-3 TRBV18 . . TGTGCCAGCTCACCACTCGGAACAGATACGCAGTATTTT CASSPLGTDTQYF
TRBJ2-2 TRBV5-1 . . TGCGCCAGCAGCTCAGGGGGGCCGGTCACCGGGGAGCTGTTTTTT CASSSGGPVTGELFF
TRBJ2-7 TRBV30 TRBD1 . TGTGCCTGGAGTGGGACAGGGATCTACGAGCAGTACTTC CAWSGTGIYEQYF
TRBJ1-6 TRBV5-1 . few TGCGCCAGCAGCTTGGGCGGTTTCTCTCGGGCGGCCTATAATTCACCCCTCCACTTT CASSLGGFSRAAYNSPLHF
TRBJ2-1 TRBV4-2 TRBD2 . TGTGCCAGCAGCCAAGTTATTTTGCCGGCGGGAGGCGATTTTTCCTACAATGAGCAGTTCTTC CASSQVILPAGGDFSYNEQFF
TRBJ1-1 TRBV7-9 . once TGTGCCAGCAGCTTATATTACGAAGAAGCTTTCTTT CASSLYYEEAFF
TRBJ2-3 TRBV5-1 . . TGCGCCAGCAGCTTGGTTGGCGGGCTAAGAAGGGTCCCAGATACGCAGTATTTT CASSLVGGLRRVPDTQYF
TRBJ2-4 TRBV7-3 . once TGTGCCAGCAGCTCAGGAAGGGGGTTAGCCAAAAACATTCAGTACTTC CASSSGRGLAKNIQYF
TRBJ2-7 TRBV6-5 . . TGTGCCAGCAGTTACTCGTGGCGGGGACCCGTCGAGCAGTACTTC CASSYSWRGPVEQYF
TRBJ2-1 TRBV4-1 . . TGCGCCAGCAGCCAAGATCTACTTCCCCTCTACAATGAGCAGTTCTTC CASSQDLLPLYNEQFF
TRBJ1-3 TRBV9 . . TGTGCCAGCAGCGTAGGCCCCCCTCGTGGAAACACCATATATTTT CASSVGPPRGNTIYF
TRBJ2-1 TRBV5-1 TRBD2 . TGCGCCAGCAGCTTGGCCGTTCGAGCGGGAGGACGGAATGAGCAGTTCTTC CASSLAVRAGGRNEQFF
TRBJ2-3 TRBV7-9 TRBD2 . TGTGCCAGCAGCCGCAGCGGGATCAGAGATACGCAGTATTTT CASSRSGIRDTQYF
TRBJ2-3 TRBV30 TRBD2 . TGTGCCTGGAGTGAACTAGCGGGAGCGGCAGATACGCAGTATTTT CAWSELAGAADTQYF
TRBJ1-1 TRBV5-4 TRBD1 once TGTGCCAGCAGTTCACAGGGGTCCGACACTGAAGCTTTCTTT CASSSQGSDTEAFF
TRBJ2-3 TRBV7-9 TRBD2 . TGTGCCAGCAGCTTAGCTAGCGGGATCACAGATACGCAGTATTTT CASSLASGITDTQYF
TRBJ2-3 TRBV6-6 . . TGTGCCAGCAGTTACCCCGACCGATTGGGGACAGATACGCAGTATTTT CASSYPDRLGTDTQYF
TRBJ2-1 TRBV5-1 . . TGCGCCAGCAGCCGTCGCCGGGGCTCCTACAATGAGCAGTTCTTC CASSRRRGSYNEQFF
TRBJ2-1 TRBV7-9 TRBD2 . TGTGCCAGCAGCCCCTGGACTAGCGGGAGCGTGGATGAGCAGTTCTTC CASSPWTSGSVDEQFF
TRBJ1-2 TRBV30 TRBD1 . TGTGCCTGGAGTGTTCCGGGACAGGGGTACTATGGCTACACCTTC CAWSVPGQGYYGYTF
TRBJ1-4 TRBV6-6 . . TGTGCCAGCAGGGAGACAGCGCCCAATGAAAAACTGTTTTTT CASRETAPNEKLFF
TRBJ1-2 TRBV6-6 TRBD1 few TGTGCCAGCAGTTACCTCGACAGGGGGGATGGCTACACCTTC CASSYLDRGDGYTF
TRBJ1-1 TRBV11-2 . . TGTGCCAGCAGCTTAAAGAGGAACACTGAAGCTTTCTTT CASSLKRNTEAFF
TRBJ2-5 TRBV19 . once TGTGCCAGTAGAACGGGGGAGACCCAGTACTTC CASRTGETQYF
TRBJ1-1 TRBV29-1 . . TGCAGCGTTGTGATGGTCCTGCGCCCTGAAGCTTTCTTT CSVVMVLRPEAFF
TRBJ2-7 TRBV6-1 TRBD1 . TGTGCCAGCCGGGGACAGAAGACCTACGAGCAGTACTTC CASRGQKTYEQYF
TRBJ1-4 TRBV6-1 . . TGTGCCAGCGCGGGGGTTGCAACTAATGAAAAACTGTTTTTT CASAGVATNEKLFF
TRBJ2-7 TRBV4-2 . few TGTGCCAGCAGCCAAGCCTATGGGGGGAGGATCACCTACGAGCAGTACTTC CASSQAYGGRITYEQYF
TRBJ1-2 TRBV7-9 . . TGTGCCAGCAGCCAAGGCGGGGACTATGGCTACACCTTC CASSQGGDYGYTF
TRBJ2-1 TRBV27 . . TGTGCCAGCAGTCTCCTGCGAAAGACGACCTACAATGAGCAGTTCTTC CASSLLRKTTYNEQFF
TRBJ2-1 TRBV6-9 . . TGTGCCGTTCGGAGCTCCTACAATGAGCAGTTCTTC CAVRSSYNEQFF
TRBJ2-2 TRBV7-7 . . TGTGCTAGCAGCCTAGGGACCGGGGAGCTGTTTTTT CASSLGTGELFF
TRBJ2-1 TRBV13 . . TGTGCCAGCAGCCGGGGGCGGGGGTACAATGAGCAGTTCTTC CASSRGRGYNEQFF
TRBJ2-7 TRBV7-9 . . TGTGCCAGCCAGAGCCTTAGCAGCGAGCAGTACTTC CASQSLSSEQYF
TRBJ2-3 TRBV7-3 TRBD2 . TGTGCCAGCAGCTTAAAGCCCGGACTAGCGGGAGGATTGAGCACAGATACGCAGTATTTT CASSLKPGLAGGLSTDTQYF
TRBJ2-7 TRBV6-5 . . TGTGCCAGCAGTTACTCGATACTTGGGGCTTACGAGCAGTACTTC CASSYSILGAYEQYF
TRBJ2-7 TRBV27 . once TGTGCCAGCAGTCCTTCCTTCGGAAGCTACGAGCAGTACTTC CASSPSFGSYEQYF
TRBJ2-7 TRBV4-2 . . TGTGCCAGCAGCCAAGATGATCGAGTCACCTCCTACGAGCAGTACTTC CASSQDDRVTSYEQYF
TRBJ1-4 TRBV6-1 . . TGTGCCAGCAGCAGAGGGGGGAGGGAAAAACTGTTTTTT CASSRGGREKLFF
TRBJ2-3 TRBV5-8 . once TGTGCCAGCAGCCTCGGTAGGGGAACAGATACGCAGTATTTT CASSLGRGTDTQYF
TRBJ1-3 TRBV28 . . TGTGCCAGCGGGGTTTGGGGCTCTGGAAACACCATATATTTT CASGVWGSGNTIYF
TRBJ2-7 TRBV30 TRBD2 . TGTGCCTGGAGTGCGGTAGCGGGAGTGGGCTCCTACGAGCAGTACTTC CAWSAVAGVGSYEQYF
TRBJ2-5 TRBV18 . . TGTGCCAGCTCACTAACACCCGGGCCGGAGACCCAGTACTTC CASSLTPGPETQYF
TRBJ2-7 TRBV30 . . TGTGCCTGGACGAGCAGGCCTCGGGAGCAGTACTTC CAWTSRPREQYF